This T cell receptor (beta chain) comes out of a study of blood T cells in healthy people across ages. With a J-beta primer mix and a sample-barcoded 5' primer, a second PCR ran about 7 to 12 cycles. Each cDNA was tagged by a template-switch adaptor containing 12 random nucleotides. From the 5' RACE reads, TCRdb called clonotypes with MiXCR, one entry per CDR3 protein. The table lists 650,000 to 950,000 distinct CDR3 sequences, approximately 48% of them singletons. Comment on this clonotype: Antigen specificity is unknown.

Overall study findings and caveats: Compared with aged donors, long-lived donors showed fewer expanded clones, suggesting selection.

The ends were cut back, 2 bases at V and 0 bases at J, with 7 bases in the middle. The CDR3 has 13 amino acids. In germline, CDR1 is DFQATT, CDR2 SNEGSKA (reference sequence). Per sample, extraction of total RNA gave at least 5 micrograms in every case. Sequencing input: blood. The chain combines TRBV20-1 with TRBJ2-5; D ambiguous. The clonotype comes from a man aged 55 to 69 in good health. In DNA form, the CDR3 reads TGCAGTGCTAGACTAGTTAACCAAGAGACCCAGTACTTC. Translating it yields CSARLVNQETQYF.